A single T cell receptor (beta chain) is shown here with its context. Its antigen is still unknown. The source of the sample is a study of T cell repertoires in cytomegalovirus infection. For the study at large: Shared public TCR beta signatures pointed to both CMV infection and a matching HLA type. Study findings and constraints: Summed frequency of shared TCR beta families picked out CMV carriers who also had the relevant HLA.

This CDR3 region has 15 residues. The germline V gene has CDR1 SGHTA and CDR2 FQGNSA. V lost 2 bases to trimming and J lost 1 base, with 10 bases between them. TCRdb used MiXCR to reprocess the reads, holding one entry per CDR3 protein. The table lists fewer than 150,000 distinct CDR3 sequences, 30% to 35% of them singletons. The source material was CD8+ T cells from cultured PBMCs, sampled from culture after CMV antigen stimulation. This sequence joins TRBV7-2 and TRBJ2-3; D is unresolved. The TCR sequence derives from a human donor in good health (CMV status not recorded). Some clones in this sample may be carry-over from other donors' samples. The CDR3 protein is CASSLLITGTDTQYF. Written as DNA, the CDR3 is TGTGCCAGCAGCTTATTGATCACTGGCACAGATACGCAGTATTTT.